Shown below are 29 T cell receptor beta chains from a single sample sequenced in a study of lymphopenia after photon versus proton radiotherapy. The table came from immunoSEQ multiplex PCR; TCRdb's copy has only in-frame clones and leaves some out. There are 25,000 to 35,000 clones in the sample; about 91% occur only once, and approximately 6.6% lies in the top ten. Sequenced here: peripheral blood, sampled from a patient treated with proton-based radiotherapy. These receptors were obtained from a woman in her seventies with pancreatic cancer. Some clones in this sample may be carry-over from other donors' samples.

This chain links TRBV6-5 with TRBJ1-4; the D is unclear. In germline, CDR1 is MNHEY, CDR2 SVGAGI. The V end was cut by 6 bases, the J end by 0 bases, with 11 bases between. The CDR3 extends over 15 amino acids. The CDR3 region is CASSRGVPTNEKLFF. The CDR3 nucleotides read TGTGCCAGCAGCCGCGGGGTCCCAACTAATGAAAAACTGTTTTTT.

This chain uses TRBV14 with TRBJ2-1, with 13 bases matching TRBD2. This CDR3 spans 15 amino acids. Germline CDR1 reads SGHDN; CDR2 reads FVKESK. V was pared by 4 bases and J by 8 bases, with 5 bases of the junction left unmatched. The CDR3 protein is CASSLGLAGTHEQFF. The CDR3 nucleotides read TGTGCCAGCAGCCTGGGACTAGCGGGAACACATGAGCAGTTCTTC.

CDR3 amino acids: CAGMTGHYEQYF. CDR3 in DNA: TGTGCCGGGATGACAGGGCACTACGAGCAGTACTTC. V usage is TRBV30 and J usage is TRBJ2-7, with 7 bases identical to TRBD1. The CDR3 has 12 residues. V shed 8 bases and J 3 bases; nucleotides not matched to a gene: 7. CDR1 GTSNPN and CDR2 SVGIG come from the germline V gene (reference sequence).

The chain joins TRBV28 to TRBJ2-2; unclear D gene. Looked up from germline, CDR1 is MDHEN and CDR2 is SYDVKM. V was clipped by 5 bases and J by 8 bases, with 15 bases between them. CDR3 length: 14 residues. The DNA for the CDR3 is TGTGCCAGCAGTCCCGGAGACAAATTTGGGGAGCTGTTTTTT. Amino acid sequence: CASSPGDKFGELFF. The complete variable domain, with remaining parts taken from reference TRBV28 and TRBJ2-2, reads DVKVTQSSRYLVKRTGEKVFLECVQDMDHENMFWYRQDPGLGLRLIYFSYDVKMKEKGDIPEGYSVSREKKERFSLILESASTNQTSMYLCASSPGDKFGELFFGEGSRLTVL.

V gene TRBV27 combines with J gene TRBJ1-5, with TRBD1 identical over 7 bases. CDR1 is MNHEY, CDR2 SMNVEV, per germline (reference sequence). The ends lost 1 base at V and 5 bases at J; junction bases unmatched: 17. This CDR3 has 19 amino acids. The CDR3 bases are TGTGCCAGCAGTTTATACCCCCCCATAGGACAGGCGGGGGATCAGCCCCAGCATTTT. It specifies CASSLYPPIGQAGDQPQHF.

The chain couples TRBV6-1 to TRBJ1-2, with TRBD1 as a possible D gene (6 bases). Germline loops: CDR1 MNHNS, CDR2 SASEGT. V lost 4 bases and J lost 10, with 19 bases in between. The CDR3 has 14 residues. CDR3 bases: TGTGCCAGCAGTGGGGGCCTGGCAGGGGCTCACTACACCTTC. Amino acids: CASSGGLAGAHYTF.

In this sample, this clone turned up once. The rearrangement links TRBV4-2 to TRBJ1-2; tentative D call: TRBD1 (5 bases). The CDR3 covers 13 residues. In germline, CDR1 is LGHNA, CDR2 YNFKEQ. V was shortened by 4 bases and J by 5 bases, with 11 bases between the two germline ends. In DNA, the CDR3 is TGTGCCAGCAGCCTGGACATGTCGTATGGCTACACCTTC. Translation gives CASSLDMSYGYTF.

The V and J genes are TRBV5-4 and TRBJ2-7; 8 positions agree with TRBD2. Unmatched junction bases numbered 10, after V lost 0 bases and J lost 5 bases. Germline CDR1 is SGHNT and CDR2 is YYREEE (reference sequence). This CDR3 is built from 16 residues. CDR3 DNA sequence: TGTGCCAGCAGCTTGGGTCCGGGACTAGGGAGGGACGAGCAGTACTTC. It translates to CASSLGPGLGRDEQYF.

The V and J genes are TRBV9 and TRBJ1-2, with D hard to call. Germline CDR1 and CDR2: SGDLS and YYNGEE. V gave up 4 bases and J gave up 7 bases, with 11 bases separating them. The CDR3 contains 12 residues. The CDR3 DNA follows: TGTGCCAGCAGCCAAGAAGGCTTTGGCTACACCTTC. Protein sequence: CASSQEGFGYTF. Combining the CDR3 with reference TRBV9 and TRBJ1-2 gives the whole variable domain DSGVTQTPKHLITATGQRVTLRCSPRSGDLSVYWYQQSLDQGLQFLIQYYNGEERAKGNILERFSAQQFPDLHSELNLSSLELGDSALYFCASSQEGFGYTFGSGTRLTVV.

The chain joins TRBV15 to TRBJ2-2, with 9 bases identical to TRBD1. Germline CDR1 reads LNHNV; CDR2 reads YYDKDF (reference sequence). CDR3 length equals 17 residues. J lost 5 bases, V lost 0 bases, and 7 bases had no gene match. CDR3 sequence: CATSRDPGTGITGELFF. The CDR3 DNA reads TGTGCCACCAGCAGAGATCCAGGGACAGGGATAACCGGGGAGCTGTTTTTT. Drawing the rest from reference TRBV15 and TRBJ2-2, the complete variable domain is DAMVIQNPRYQVTQFGKPVTLSCSQTLNHNVMYWYQQKSSQAPKLLFHYYDKDFNNEADTPDNFQSRRPNTSFCFLDIRSPGLGDTAMYLCATSRDPGTGITGELFFGEGSRLTVL.

V gene TRBV7-2 combines with J gene TRBJ2-3; 8 positions agree with TRBD1. With 3 bases clipped from V and 1 base from J, the junction kept 9 bases outside the gene matches. The CDR3 loop spans 17 amino acids. CDR1 SGHTA and CDR2 FQGNSA come from the germline V gene. The CDR3 protein is CASSFGDRGFGTDTQYF. The CDR3 DNA is TGTGCCAGCAGCTTTGGAGACAGGGGATTCGGCACAGATACGCAGTATTTT.

The CDR3 loop reads CASSQDRQGTDTQYF. The CDR3 DNA reads TGTGCCAGCAGCCAAGATCGGCAGGGAACAGATACGCAGTATTTT. The chain employs TRBV14 and TRBJ2-3, with a weak D call TRBD1 (5 bases). Per the germline V gene, CDR1 is SGHDN and CDR2 is FVKESK. V lost 0 bases to trimming and J lost 3 bases, with 10 bases between them. This CDR3 is 15 amino acids long.

The CDR3 bases are TGTGCCAGTAGTATTTGGGGGACTAGCACAGATACGCAGTATTTT. Translated: CASSIWGTSTDTQYF. The chain uses TRBV19 and TRBJ2-3; possible D gene TRBD2, 6 bases. CDR1 and CDR2 from the germline V gene are LNHDA and SQIVND (reference sequence). Trimming took 3 bases from V and 0 from J, leaving 10 bases between them. This CDR3 region has 15 residues.

This chain uses TRBV7-9 with TRBJ1-2, with 7 bases fitting TRBD1. CDR1 and CDR2 (germline): SEHNR, FQNEAQ (reference sequence). V lost 3 bases and J lost 8; bases outside the gene matches: 3. This CDR3 region has 12 residues. The CDR3 spells CASSLVDRGYTF. CDR3 in DNA: TGTGCCAGCAGCTTGGTGGACAGGGGCTACACCTTC.

The rearrangement links TRBV5-1 to TRBJ1-1; D perhaps matches TRBD1 (6 bases). The CDR3 is 15 amino acids. V lost 0 bases and J lost 3, with 12 bases in between. Germline CDR1 and CDR2: SGHRS and YFSETQ. As DNA, the CDR3 is TGCGCCAGCAGCTTGGATGGGGGGGCGGACACTGAAGCTTTCTTT. It codes for CASSLDGGADTEAFF.

The chain carries TRBV28 and TRBJ2-7; 8 nucleotides agree with TRBD1. The CDR3 consists of 13 residues. Germline V gene lookup returns CDR1 MDHEN and CDR2 SYDVKM. Unmatched junction bases numbered 4, after V lost 6 bases and J lost 3 bases. The CDR3 nucleotides are TGTGCCAGCAGAACAGGGGGGTTCTACGAGCAGTACTTC. This sequence encodes CASRTGGFYEQYF. The complete variable domain, with remaining parts taken from reference TRBV28 and TRBJ2-7, reads DVKVTQSSRYLVKRTGEKVFLECVQDMDHENMFWYRQDPGLGLRLIYFSYDVKMKEKGDIPEGYSVSREKKERFSLILESASTNQTSMYLCASRTGGFYEQYFGPGTRLTVT.

The genes are TRBV5-1 and TRBJ2-5, with 14 bases that match TRBD2. This CDR3 is 17 amino acids long. V lost 6 bases and J lost 2; bases outside the gene matches: 9. Germline V gives CDR1 SGHRS, CDR2 YFSETQ. As DNA, the CDR3 is TGCGCCAGCACCGGGACTAGCGGGAGTGTCGGTCAAGAGACCCAGTACTTC. It codes for CASTGTSGSVGQETQYF.

The CDR3 sequence: CASSLWAGTLNEQFF. As DNA, the CDR3 is TGTGCCAGCAGTTTATGGGCCGGGACGCTTAATGAGCAGTTCTTC. V is TRBV28 and J is TRBJ2-1; D is possibly TRBD1 or TRBD2 (5 bases each). CDR3 length: 15 residues. The V gene's germline CDR1 is MDHEN and CDR2 SYDVKM. Trimming pared 0 bases from V and 7 bases from J, leaving 13 bases between. The variable domain in full, with the rest retrieved from reference TRBV28 and TRBJ2-1, is DVKVTQSSRYLVKRTGEKVFLECVQDMDHENMFWYRQDPGLGLRLIYFSYDVKMKEKGDIPEGYSVSREKKERFSLILESASTNQTSMYLCASSLWAGTLNEQFFGPGTRLTVL.

The V and J genes are TRBV6-6 and TRBJ2-1; a possible D gene is TRBD2 (5 bases). Germline-derived CDR1 and CDR2 are MNHNY and SVGAGI (reference sequence). The V end lost 6 bases, the J end lost 0 bases, and 12 bases lay between the germline ends. CDR3 length: 15 amino acids. CDR3 coding DNA: TGTGCCAGCAGATCGGAGGCTAGCTCCTACAATGAGCAGTTCTTC. Translated, it gives CASRSEASSYNEQFF.

The V call is TRBV15, the J call TRBJ1-2; 8 positions match TRBD1. The trim removed 1 base at V and 8 bases at J, leaving 9 bases unmatched. Germline values: CDR1 LNHNV, CDR2 YYDKDF (reference sequence). The CDR3 is 15 amino acids. In DNA, the CDR3 is TGTGCCACCAGCAGAGGTCGGCAGGGGGCTTACGGCTACACCTTC. Its protein is CATSRGRQGAYGYTF.

This clone was detected only once. The V call is TRBV10-3, the J call TRBJ2-1; TRBD2 agrees at 8 bases. CDR3 length: 15 amino acids. V trimming: 7 bases; J trimming: 0 bases; junction bases outside the gene matches: 5. From germline, CDR1 is ENHRY and CDR2 SYGVKD. The CDR3 DNA is TGTGCCATCACCCCCGGGACTAGCTCCTACAATGAGCAGTTCTTC. Translation gives CAITPGTSSYNEQFF.

J is TRBJ2-1 and V is TRBV19, with TRBD1 matching 7 bases. V lost 10 bases and J lost 2; bases outside the gene matches: 8. This CDR3 has 14 amino acids. Germline V gives CDR1 LNHDA, CDR2 SQIVND (reference sequence). This chain's CDR3 is CATQLGGTYNEQFF. The CDR3 DNA sequence: TGTGCCACCCAATTAGGGGGCACCTACAATGAGCAGTTCTTC.

V usage is TRBV19 and J usage is TRBJ1-2; no firm D call. The CDR3 is made up of 13 amino acids. With 2 bases removed from V and 6 bases from J, the gap between germline ends came to 10 bases. In germline, CDR1 is LNHDA, CDR2 SQIVND (reference sequence). CDR3 in amino acids: CASSIRSGNGYTF. The CDR3 nucleotides are TGTGCCAGTAGTATACGATCGGGAAATGGCTACACCTTC.

The chain recombines TRBV11-2 with TRBJ2-7; 7 bases fit TRBD1. The J segment lost 6 bases and the V segment lost 0 bases, leaving 11 bases of the junction unmatched. There are 16 residues in the CDR3. Per germline, CDR1 SGHAT and CDR2 FQNNGV. DNA of the CDR3: TGTGCCAGCAGCTTAGATCGTTTAGGGGACAGACCCGAGCAGTACTTC. Translating gives CASSLDRLGDRPEQYF.

This rearrangement joins TRBV7-2 to TRBJ2-3; D is ambiguous. Deletions cut 1 base from V and 2 bases from J, with 7 bases between. This CDR3 is 14 amino acids long. Germline CDR1 is SGHTA and CDR2 is FQGNSA. The CDR3 region has the DNA TGTGCCAGCAGCTTAGTACCCCACACAGATACGCAGTATTTT. Its protein is CASSLVPHTDTQYF.

This chain connects TRBV19 to TRBJ1-1; 7 nucleotides match TRBD1. This CDR3 has 13 residues. The V gene's germline CDR1 is LNHDA and CDR2 SQIVND (reference sequence). V lost 5 bases to trimming and J lost 6 bases; unmatched junction nucleotides: 6. In DNA form, the CDR3 reads TGTGCCAGTAGTTCGGGACAGTTGCCTGAAGCTTTCTTT. Protein: CASSSGQLPEAFF.

The J gene is TRBJ2-1, the V gene TRBV29-1; tentatively, D is TRBD1 or TRBD2 (5 bases each). CDR3 size: 12 residues. V gave up 4 bases and J gave up 7 bases, with 11 bases separating them. CDR1 is SQVTM and CDR2 is ANQGSEA in the germline V gene. In DNA, the CDR3 is TGCAGCGTTGCCGGGACGCGTAATGAGCAGTTCTTC. Its protein is CSVAGTRNEQFF.

By sample fraction, this clone is medium-sized. The chain recombines TRBV2 with TRBJ1-2; 8 bases are a match to TRBD1. The CDR3 totals 14 residues. Germline V gene data show CDR1 as SNHLY and CDR2 as FYNNEI. The ends lost 8 bases at V and 10 bases at J; junction bases unmatched: 15. The CDR3 DNA reads TGTGCCAGCGTGGGGAAGGAGGACAGGGTCTACTACACCTTC. This gives the protein CASVGKEDRVYYTF.

This clone was observed once. The V and J genes are TRBV5-6 and TRBJ1-1; D remains ambiguous. The germline V gene has CDR1 SGHDT and CDR2 YYEEEE. V was shortened by 0 bases and J by 1 base, with 4 bases between the two germline ends. The CDR3 spans 13 residues. The CDR3 region is CASSLDRNTEAFF. The CDR3 DNA sequence: TGTGCCAGCAGCTTGGATAGGAACACTGAAGCTTTCTTT.